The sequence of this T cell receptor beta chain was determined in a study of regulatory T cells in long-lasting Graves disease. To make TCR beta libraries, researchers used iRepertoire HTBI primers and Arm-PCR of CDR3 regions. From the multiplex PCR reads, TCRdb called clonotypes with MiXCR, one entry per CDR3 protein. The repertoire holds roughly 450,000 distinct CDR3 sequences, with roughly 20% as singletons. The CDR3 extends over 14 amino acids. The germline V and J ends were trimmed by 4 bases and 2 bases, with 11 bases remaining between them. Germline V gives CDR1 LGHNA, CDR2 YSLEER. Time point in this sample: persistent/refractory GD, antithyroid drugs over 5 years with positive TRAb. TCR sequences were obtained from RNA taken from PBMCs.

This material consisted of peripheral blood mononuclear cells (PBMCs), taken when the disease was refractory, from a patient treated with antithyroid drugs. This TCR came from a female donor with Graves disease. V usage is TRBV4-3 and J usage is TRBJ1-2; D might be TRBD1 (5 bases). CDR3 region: CASSRIGDNYGYTF. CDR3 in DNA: TGCGCCAGCAGCCGGATAGGGGACAACTATGGCTACACCTTC.